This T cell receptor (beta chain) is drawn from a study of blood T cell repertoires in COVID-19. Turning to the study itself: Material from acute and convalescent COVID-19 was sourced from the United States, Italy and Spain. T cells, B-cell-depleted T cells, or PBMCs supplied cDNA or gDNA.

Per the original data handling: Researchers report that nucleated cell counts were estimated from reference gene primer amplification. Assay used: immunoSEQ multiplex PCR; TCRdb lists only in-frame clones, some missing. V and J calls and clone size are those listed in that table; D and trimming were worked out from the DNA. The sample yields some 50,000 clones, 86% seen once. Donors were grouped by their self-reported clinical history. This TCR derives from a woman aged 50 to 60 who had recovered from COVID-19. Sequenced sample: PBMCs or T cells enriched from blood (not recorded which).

In DNA form, the CDR3 reads TGTGCCAGCAGGCTAGACAGGAACACTGAAGCTTTCTTT. This translates into CASRLDRNTEAFF. The gene calls are TRBV5-4 and TRBJ1-1, with D possibly being TRBD1 (5 bases). V gave up 5 bases and J gave up 1 base, with 9 bases separating them. Germline V gene sequence: CDR1 SGHNT, CDR2 YYREEE (reference sequence). This CDR3 contains 13 residues.